The present TCR beta chain was sequenced within a study of cytomegalovirus exposure and HLA in healthy donors. The CDR3 contains 15 residues. The V and J ends lost 0 bases and 11 bases, in that order; junction bases with no gene match: 7. Germline-derived CDR1 and CDR2 are SGHRS and YFSETQ. The primer mix had 60 Vbeta and 13 Jbeta primers. The method was immunoSEQ multiplex PCR; TCRdb's version includes in-frame clones alone and lacks a portion of them. The sample has approximately 150,000 clones, around 57% seen once; the top ten hold approximately 1.8%. This clone was seen a few times. This chain joins TRBV5-1 and TRBJ1-6; 8 positions agree with TRBD1. The origin of this receptor is a male donor in good health and CMV-seronegative. The material sequenced was PBMCs. The CDR3 sequence is CASSLGDRGRAPLHF. The CDR3 DNA sequence: TGCGCCAGCAGCTTGGGAGACAGGGGTAGGGCACCCCTCCACTTT.